Included here is one TCR beta chain sequence, with context. The antigen is undetermined. These data belong to a study of CD8 T cells in ankylosing spondylitis. General observations from the study: Reactive arthritis synovial fluid and blood previously showed some of these motif variants. Seven to nine highly homologous variants made up a TCR beta motif, and this motif appeared characteristic of ankylosing spondylitis blood.

By quantitative 5'-RACE with molecular barcodes, the TCR beta libraries were made. TCRdb reprocessed the 5' RACE reads with MiXCR, giving one entry per CDR3 protein. Seen here are more than 150,000 distinct CDR3 sequences, 15% to 20% observed once, and the top ten hold approximately 4%. This CDR3 contains 15 residues. J gave up 5 bases and V 2 bases, and 8 bases lay outside the gene matches. Germline V gives CDR1 MNHNY, CDR2 SVGAGI (reference sequence). Material for sequencing was blood, either unsorted or a sorted T cell fraction (not recorded which). The rearrangement links TRBV6-6 to TRBJ2-7; 8 bases are a match to TRBD2. This receptor was taken from a male donor aged 5-30 years with ankylosing spondylitis or in good health (not recorded which). CDR3 coding DNA: TGTGCCAGCAGTTACCAGACCAGCGGGAGAAACGAGCAGTACTTC. It yields the protein CASSYQTSGRNEQYF.